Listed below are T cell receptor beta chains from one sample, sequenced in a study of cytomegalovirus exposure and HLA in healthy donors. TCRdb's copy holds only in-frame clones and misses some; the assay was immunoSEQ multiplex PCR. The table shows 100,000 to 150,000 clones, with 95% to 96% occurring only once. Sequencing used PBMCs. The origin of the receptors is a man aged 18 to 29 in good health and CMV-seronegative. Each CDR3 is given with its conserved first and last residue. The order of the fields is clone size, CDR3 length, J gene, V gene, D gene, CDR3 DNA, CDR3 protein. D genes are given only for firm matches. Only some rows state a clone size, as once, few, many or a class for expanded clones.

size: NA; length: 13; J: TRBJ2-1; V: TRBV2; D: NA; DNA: TGTGCCAGCAGCGGGACACTTTACAATGAGCAGTTCTTC; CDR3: CASSGTLYNEQFF
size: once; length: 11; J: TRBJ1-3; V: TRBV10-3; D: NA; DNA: TGTGCCCCCAAGCGTAGGAGCACCATATATTTT; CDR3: CAPKRRSTIYF
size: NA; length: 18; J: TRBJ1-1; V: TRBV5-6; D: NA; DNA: TGTGCCAGCAGCTTGGTGGATATTTTGGGACTGAGTGGGACTGAAGCTTTCTTT; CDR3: CASSLVDILGLSGTEAFF
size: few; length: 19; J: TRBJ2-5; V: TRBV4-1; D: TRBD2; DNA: TGCGCCAGCAGCCAAGAGTTGTCTAGCGGGCACCCCCACCAAGAGACCCAGTACTTC; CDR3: CASSQELSSGHPHQETQYF
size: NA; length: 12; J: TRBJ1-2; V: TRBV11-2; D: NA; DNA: TGTGCCAGCAGCCGGGAGGGCGATGGCTACACCTTC; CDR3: CASSREGDGYTF
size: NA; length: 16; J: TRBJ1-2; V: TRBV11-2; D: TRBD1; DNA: TGTGCCAGCAACCCAATGGGCGGACAGGGTAGCTATGGCTACACCTTC; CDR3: CASNPMGGQGSYGYTF
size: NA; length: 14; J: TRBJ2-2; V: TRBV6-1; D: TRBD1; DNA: TGTGCCAGCAAACAGGGGAGTAACACCGGGGAGCTGTTTTTT; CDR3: CASKQGSNTGELFF
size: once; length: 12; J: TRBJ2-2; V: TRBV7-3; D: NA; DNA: TGTGCCAGCGGCGAGGGAGCCGGGGAGCTGTTTTTT; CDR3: CASGEGAGELFF
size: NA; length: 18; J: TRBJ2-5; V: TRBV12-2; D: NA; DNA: TGTGCAAGTCGCTTCAATAGAGGGGGTCTCGGGCTTGTTGAGACCCAGTACTTC; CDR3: CASRFNRGGLGLVETQYF
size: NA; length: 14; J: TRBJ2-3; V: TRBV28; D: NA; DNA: TGTGCCAGCAACTTACGTTTTACTTCAGATACGCAGTATTTT; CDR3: CASNLRFTSDTQYF
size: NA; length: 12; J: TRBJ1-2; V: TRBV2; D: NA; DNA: TGTGCCAGCAGGACGGAGGTTGGTGGCTACACCTTC; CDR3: CASRTEVGGYTF
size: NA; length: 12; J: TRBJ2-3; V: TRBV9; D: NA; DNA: TGTGCCAGCAGCGTAGTAACAGATACGCAGTATTTT; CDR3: CASSVVTDTQYF
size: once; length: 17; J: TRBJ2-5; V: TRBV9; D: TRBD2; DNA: TGTGCCAGCAGCGTGGGACTAGCGGGAATTGGCCAAGAGACCCAGTACTTC; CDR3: CASSVGLAGIGQETQYF
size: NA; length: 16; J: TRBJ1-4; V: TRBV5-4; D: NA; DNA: TGTGCCAGCAGCTGGGGTGGCGGGGCCCTTAATGAAAAACTGTTTTTT; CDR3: CASSWGGGALNEKLFF
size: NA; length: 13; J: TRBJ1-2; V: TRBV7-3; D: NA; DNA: TGTGCCAGCAGCTTATATCGGGGAAATGGCTACACCTTC; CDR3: CASSLYRGNGYTF
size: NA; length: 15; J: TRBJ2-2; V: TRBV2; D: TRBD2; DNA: TGTGCCATCCCGTTGGGACTAATCAACACCGGGGAGCTGTTTTTT; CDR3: CAIPLGLINTGELFF
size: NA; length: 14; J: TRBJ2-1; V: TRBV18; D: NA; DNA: TGTGCCAGCTCACCACTCCAAGGGGTAAATGAGCAGTTCTTC; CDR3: CASSPLQGVNEQFF
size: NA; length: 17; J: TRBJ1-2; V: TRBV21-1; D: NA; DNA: TGTGCCAGCAGCGGGGGGACAGGCTTCTTAGCTAACTATGGCTACACCTTC; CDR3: CASSGGTGFLANYGYTF
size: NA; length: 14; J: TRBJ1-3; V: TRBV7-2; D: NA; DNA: TGTGCCAGCAGCCTACAGGGACCCGGAAACACCATATATTTT; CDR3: CASSLQGPGNTIYF
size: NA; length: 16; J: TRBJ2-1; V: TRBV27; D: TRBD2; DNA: TGTGCCAGCAGTGAACTAGCGTTTAGCTCCTACAATGAGCAGTTCTTC; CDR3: CASSELAFSSYNEQFF
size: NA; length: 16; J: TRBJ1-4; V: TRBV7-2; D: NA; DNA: TGTGCCAGCCGTACCGGGGGGTACGCAACTAATGAAAAACTGTTTTTT; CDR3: CASRTGGYATNEKLFF
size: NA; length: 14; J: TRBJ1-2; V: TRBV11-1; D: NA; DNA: TGTGCCAGCAGCCCTTCCGGGACTTTCTATGGCTACACCTTC; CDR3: CASSPSGTFYGYTF
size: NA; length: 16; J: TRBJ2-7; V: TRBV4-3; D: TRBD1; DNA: TGCGCCAGCAGCCAACACCGGGACAGGGGATCCTACGAGCAGTACTTC; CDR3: CASSQHRDRGSYEQYF
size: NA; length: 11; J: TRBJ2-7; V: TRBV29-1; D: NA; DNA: TGCAGCGTCCTGACAGCCTACGAGCAGTACTTC; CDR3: CSVLTAYEQYF
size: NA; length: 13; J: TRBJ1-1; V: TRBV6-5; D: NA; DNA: TGTGCCAGCAGTTACTCGGCGGGGATTGAAGCTTTCTTT; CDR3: CASSYSAGIEAFF
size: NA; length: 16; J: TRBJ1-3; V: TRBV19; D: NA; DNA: TGTGCCAGTAGTCCAGGGGTCGGGGAATCTGGAAACACCATATATTTT; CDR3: CASSPGVGESGNTIYF
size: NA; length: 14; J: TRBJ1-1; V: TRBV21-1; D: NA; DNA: TGTGCCAGCAGCGTCCGGGGACAGGCCGCTGAAGCTTTCTTT; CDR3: CASSVRGQAAEAFF
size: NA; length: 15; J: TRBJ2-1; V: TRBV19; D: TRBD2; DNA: TGTGCCAGCCGGACTAGCGGGAGTTTGTACAATGAGCAGTTCTTC; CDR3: CASRTSGSLYNEQFF
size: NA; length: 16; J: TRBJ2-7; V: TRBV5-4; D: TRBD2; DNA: TGTGCCAGCAGCTCCGGACTAGCGGGAGACCCATACGAGCAGTACTTC; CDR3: CASSSGLAGDPYEQYF
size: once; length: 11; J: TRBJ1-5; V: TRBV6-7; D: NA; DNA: TGTGCCAGCACGGGGTATCAGCCCCAGCATTTT; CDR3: CASTGYQPQHF
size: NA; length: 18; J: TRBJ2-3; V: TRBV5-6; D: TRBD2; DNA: TGTGCCAGCAGCTTGGTGGTACTAGCGGGGGTTAGCACAGATACGCAGTATTTT; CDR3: CASSLVVLAGVSTDTQYF
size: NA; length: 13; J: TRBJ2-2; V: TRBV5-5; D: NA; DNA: TGTGCCAGCAGCTTAGGGGTCACCGGGGAGCTGTTTTTT; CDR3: CASSLGVTGELFF